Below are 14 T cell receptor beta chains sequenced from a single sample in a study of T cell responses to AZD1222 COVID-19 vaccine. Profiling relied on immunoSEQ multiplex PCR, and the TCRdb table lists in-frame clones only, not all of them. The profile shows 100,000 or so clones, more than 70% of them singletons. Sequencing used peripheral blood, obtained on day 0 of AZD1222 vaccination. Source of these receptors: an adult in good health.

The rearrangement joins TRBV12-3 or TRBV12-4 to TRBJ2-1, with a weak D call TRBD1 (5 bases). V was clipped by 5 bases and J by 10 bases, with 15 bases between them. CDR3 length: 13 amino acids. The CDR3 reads CASSGAISGEQFF. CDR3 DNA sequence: TGTGCCAGCAGTGGGGCCATTTCAGGGGAGCAGTTCTTC.

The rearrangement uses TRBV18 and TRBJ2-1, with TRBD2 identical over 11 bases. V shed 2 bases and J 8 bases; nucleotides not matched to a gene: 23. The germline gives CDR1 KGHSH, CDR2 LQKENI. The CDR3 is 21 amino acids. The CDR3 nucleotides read TGTGCCAGCTCACCAGGGAAGTCGAGCAGGGGGTTAGCGGGAGGGCCCCATGAGCAGTTCTTC. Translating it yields CASSPGKSSRGLAGGPHEQFF.

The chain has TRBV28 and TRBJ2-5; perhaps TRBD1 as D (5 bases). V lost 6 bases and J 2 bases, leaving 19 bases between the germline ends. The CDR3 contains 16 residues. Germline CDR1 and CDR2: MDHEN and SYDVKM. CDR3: CASRFNRNTRQETQYF. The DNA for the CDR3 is TGTGCCAGCAGATTTAACAGGAATACCAGACAAGAGACCCAGTACTTC. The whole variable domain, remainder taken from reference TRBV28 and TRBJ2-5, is DVKVTQSSRYLVKRTGEKVFLECVQDMDHENMFWYRQDPGLGLRLIYFSYDVKMKEKGDIPEGYSVSREKKERFSLILESASTNQTSMYLCASRFNRNTRQETQYFGPGTRLLVL.

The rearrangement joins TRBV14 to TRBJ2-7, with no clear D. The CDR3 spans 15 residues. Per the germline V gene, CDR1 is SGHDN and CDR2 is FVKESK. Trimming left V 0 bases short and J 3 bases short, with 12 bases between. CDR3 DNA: TGTGCCAGCAGCCAAGAGGGATTACGGAACTACGAGCAGTACTTC. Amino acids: CASSQEGLRNYEQYF.

The CDR3 reads CASRDTGLALYEQYF. The DNA for the CDR3 is TGTGCCAGCAGGGATACAGGGTTAGCCCTCTACGAGCAGTACTTC. The gene calls are TRBV6-5 and TRBJ2-7; D perhaps matches TRBD1 (6 bases). CDR3 length: 15 amino acids. CDR1 and CDR2 (germline): MNHEY, SVGAGI. Trimming cost V 6 bases and J 3 bases, with 18 bases left between them.

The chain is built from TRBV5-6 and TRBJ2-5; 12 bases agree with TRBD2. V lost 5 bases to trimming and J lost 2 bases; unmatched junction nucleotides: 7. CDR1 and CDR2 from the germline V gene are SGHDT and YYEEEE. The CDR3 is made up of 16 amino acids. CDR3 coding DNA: TGTGCCAGCAGTTGGCGACTAGCGGGAGCTCAAGAGACCCAGTACTTC. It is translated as CASSWRLAGAQETQYF.

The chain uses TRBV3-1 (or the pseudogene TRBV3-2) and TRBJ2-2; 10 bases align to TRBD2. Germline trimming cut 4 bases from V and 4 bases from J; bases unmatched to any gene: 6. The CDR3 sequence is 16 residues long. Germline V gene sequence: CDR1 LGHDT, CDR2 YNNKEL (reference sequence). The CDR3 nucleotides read TGTGCCAGCAGCCCCCTAGCGGGAGTAAGCACCGGGGAGCTGTTTTTT. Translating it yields CASSPLAGVSTGELFF.

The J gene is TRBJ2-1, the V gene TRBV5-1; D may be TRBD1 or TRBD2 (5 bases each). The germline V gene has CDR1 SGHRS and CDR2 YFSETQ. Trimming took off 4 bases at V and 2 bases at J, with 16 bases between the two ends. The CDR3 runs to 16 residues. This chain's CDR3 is CASSAGRDGPYNEQFF. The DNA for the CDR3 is TGCGCCAGCAGCGCTGGACGGGACGGTCCCTACAATGAGCAGTTCTTC. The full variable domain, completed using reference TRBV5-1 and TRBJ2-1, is KAGVTQTPRYLIKTRGQQVTLSCSPISGHRSVSWYQQTPGQGLQFLFEYFSETQRNKGNFPGRFSGRQFSNSRSEMNVSTLELGDSALYLCASSAGRDGPYNEQFFGPGTRLTVL.

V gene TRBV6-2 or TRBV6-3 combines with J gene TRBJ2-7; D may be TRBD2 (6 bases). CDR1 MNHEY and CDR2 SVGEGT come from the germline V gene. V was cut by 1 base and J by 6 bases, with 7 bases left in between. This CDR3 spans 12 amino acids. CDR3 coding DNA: TGTGCCAGCAGTTACTGGAGGGCCGAGCAGTACTTC. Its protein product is CASSYWRAEQYF.

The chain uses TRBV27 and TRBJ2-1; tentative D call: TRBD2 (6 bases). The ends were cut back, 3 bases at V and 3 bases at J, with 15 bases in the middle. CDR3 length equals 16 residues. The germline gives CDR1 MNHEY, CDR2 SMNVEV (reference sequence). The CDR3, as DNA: TGTGCCAGCAGTTTCGCGGGACCCTCAAACTACAATGAGCAGTTCTTC. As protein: CASSFAGPSNYNEQFF.

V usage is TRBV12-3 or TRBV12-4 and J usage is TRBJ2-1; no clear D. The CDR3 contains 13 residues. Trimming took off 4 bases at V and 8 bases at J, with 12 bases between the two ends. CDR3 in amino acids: CASSSRVGYEQFF. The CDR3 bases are TGTGCCAGCAGTTCCCGGGTCGGGTATGAGCAGTTCTTC.

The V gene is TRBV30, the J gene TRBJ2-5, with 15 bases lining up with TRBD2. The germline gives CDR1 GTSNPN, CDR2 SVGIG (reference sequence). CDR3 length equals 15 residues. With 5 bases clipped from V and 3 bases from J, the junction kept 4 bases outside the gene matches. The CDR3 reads CAWGLAGGPKETQYF. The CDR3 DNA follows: TGTGCCTGGGGACTAGCGGGAGGGCCGAAAGAGACCCAGTACTTC.

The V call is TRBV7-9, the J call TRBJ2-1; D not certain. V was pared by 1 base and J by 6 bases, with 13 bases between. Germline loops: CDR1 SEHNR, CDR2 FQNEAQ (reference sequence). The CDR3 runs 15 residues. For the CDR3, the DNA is TGTGCCAGCAGCTTAGGAGAAGTGACTCTCAATGAGCAGTTCTTC. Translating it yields CASSLGEVTLNEQFF.

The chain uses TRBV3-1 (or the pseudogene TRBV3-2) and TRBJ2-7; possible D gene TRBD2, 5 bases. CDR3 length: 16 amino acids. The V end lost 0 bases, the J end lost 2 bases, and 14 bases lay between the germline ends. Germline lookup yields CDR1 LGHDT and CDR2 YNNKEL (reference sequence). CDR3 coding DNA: TGTGCCAGCAGCCAAGAAAACGGACGGGAAACCTACGAGCAGTACTTC. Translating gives CASSQENGRETYEQYF.